This TCR beta chain emerged from a study of CD8 T cells in Susac syndrome. CDR1 is DFQATT and CDR2 is SNEGSKA in the germline V gene (reference sequence). V lost 6 bases, J lost 8 bases, and 13 bases lay in between. There are 12 residues in the CDR3. Each Susac syndrome patient had definite or probable disease by recently defined criteria. Random hexamers were used to reverse transcribe an amount of about 0.45 to 1 ug RNA. TCRdb re-called the immunoSEQ multiplex PCR reads through MiXCR, storing one row per CDR3 protein. The data hold about 85,000 distinct CDR3 sequences, with more than 85% observed a single time.

The TCR was taken from a human donor with Susac syndrome. The sequencing sample was made of CD8+ T cells from PBMCs. The genes are TRBV20-1 and TRBJ1-4, with a possible D match to TRBD1 (5 bases). CDR3 sequence: CSASKGQEKLFF. The CDR3 nucleotides read TGCAGTGCCTCCAAGGGGCAGGAAAAACTGTTTTTT.